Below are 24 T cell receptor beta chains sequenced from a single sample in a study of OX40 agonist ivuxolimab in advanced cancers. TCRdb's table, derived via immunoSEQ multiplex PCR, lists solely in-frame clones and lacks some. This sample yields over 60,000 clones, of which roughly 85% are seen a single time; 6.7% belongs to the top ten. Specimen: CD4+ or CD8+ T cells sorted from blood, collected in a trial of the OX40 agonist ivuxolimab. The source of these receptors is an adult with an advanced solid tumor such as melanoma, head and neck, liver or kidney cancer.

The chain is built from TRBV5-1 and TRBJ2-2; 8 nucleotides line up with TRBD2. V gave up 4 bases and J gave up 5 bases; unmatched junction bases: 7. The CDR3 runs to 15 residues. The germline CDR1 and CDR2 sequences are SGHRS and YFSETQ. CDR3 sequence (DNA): TGCGCCAGCAGCCCCCGGGGGGGCGGGACCGGGGAGCTGTTTTTT. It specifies CASSPRGGGTGELFF.

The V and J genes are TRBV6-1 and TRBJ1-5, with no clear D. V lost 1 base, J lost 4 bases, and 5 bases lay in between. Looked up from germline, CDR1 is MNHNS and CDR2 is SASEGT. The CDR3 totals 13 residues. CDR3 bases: TGTGCCAGCAGTGAAGTGCATAATCAGCCCCAGCATTTT. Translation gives CASSEVHNQPQHF.

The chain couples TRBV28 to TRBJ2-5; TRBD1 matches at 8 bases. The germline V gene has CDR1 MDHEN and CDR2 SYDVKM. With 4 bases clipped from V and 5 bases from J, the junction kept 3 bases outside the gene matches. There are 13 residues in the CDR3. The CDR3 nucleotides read TGTGCCAGCAGTTCTAACAGGGGGGAGACCCAGTACTTC. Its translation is CASSSNRGETQYF.

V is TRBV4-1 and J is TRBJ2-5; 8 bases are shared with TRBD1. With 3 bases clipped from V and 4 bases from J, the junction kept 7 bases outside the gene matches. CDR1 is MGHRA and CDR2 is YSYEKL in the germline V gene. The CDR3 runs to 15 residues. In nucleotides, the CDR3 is TGCGCCAGCAGCCAGCCCGGACAGGGCCCAGAGACCCAGTACTTC. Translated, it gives CASSQPGQGPETQYF.

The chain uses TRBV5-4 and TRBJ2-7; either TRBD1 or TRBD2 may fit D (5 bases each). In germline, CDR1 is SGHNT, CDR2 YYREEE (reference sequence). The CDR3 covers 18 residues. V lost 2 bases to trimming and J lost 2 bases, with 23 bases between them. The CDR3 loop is CASSFRTGSFPGPYEQYV. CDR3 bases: TGTGCCAGCAGCTTCCGAACCGGGTCCTTCCCGGGGCCCTACGAGCAGTACGTC.

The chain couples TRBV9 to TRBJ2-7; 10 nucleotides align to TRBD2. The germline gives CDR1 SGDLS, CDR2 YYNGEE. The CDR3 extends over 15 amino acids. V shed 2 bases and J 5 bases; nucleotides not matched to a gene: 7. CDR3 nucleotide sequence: TGTGCCAGCAGCGTGAGCGGGAGGGCCTCTAACGAGCAGTACTTC. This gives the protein CASSVSGRASNEQYF.

CDR3 DNA sequence: TGCGCCAGCAGCTTACAGGGAATGAACACTGAAGCTTTCTTT. Amino acid sequence: CASSLQGMNTEAFF. The rearrangement uses TRBV5-1 and TRBJ1-1, with a weak D call TRBD1 (6 bases). The CDR3 has 14 amino acids. The germline V gene has CDR1 SGHRS and CDR2 YFSETQ. Trimming took 2 bases from V and 0 from J, leaving 8 bases between them.

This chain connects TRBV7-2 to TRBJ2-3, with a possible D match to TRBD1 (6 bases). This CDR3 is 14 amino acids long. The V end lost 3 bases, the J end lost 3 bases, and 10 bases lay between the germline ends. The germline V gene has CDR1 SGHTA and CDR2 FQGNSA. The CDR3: CASSLARGTDTQYF. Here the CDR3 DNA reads TGTGCCAGCAGCTTGGCCAGGGGAACAGATACGCAGTATTTT.

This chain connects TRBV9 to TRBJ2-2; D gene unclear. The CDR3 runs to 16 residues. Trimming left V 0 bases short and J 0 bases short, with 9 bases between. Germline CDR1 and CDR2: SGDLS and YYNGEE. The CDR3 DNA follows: TGTGCCAGCAGCGTAGTCGACTCTTCGAACACCGGGGAGCTGTTTTTT. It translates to CASSVVDSSNTGELFF.

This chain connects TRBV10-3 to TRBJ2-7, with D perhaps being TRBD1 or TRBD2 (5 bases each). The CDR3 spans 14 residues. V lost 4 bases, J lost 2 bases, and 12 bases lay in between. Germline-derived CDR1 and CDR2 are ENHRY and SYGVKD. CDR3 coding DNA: TGTGCCATCAGTGTTTCTGGGGACCCCTACGAGCAGTACGTC. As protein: CAISVSGDPYEQYV.

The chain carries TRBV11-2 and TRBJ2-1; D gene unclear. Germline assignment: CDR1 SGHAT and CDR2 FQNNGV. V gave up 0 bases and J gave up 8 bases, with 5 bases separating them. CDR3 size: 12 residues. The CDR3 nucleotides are TGTGCCAGCAGCTTAGATAGGGATGAGCAGTTCTTC. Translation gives CASSLDRDEQFF.

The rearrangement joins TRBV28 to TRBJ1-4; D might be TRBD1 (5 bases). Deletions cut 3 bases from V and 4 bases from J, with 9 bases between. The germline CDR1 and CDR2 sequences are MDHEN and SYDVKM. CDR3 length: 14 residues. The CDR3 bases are TGTGCCAGCAGTTTTGGCGGGGGTAATGAAAAACTGTTTTTT. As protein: CASSFGGGNEKLFF.

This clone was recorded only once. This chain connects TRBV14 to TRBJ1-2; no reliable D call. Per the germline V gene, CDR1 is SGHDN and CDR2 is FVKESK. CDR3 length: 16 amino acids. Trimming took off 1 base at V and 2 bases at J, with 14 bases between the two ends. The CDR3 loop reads CASSQVAGPINYGYTF. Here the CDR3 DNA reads TGTGCCAGCAGCCAAGTCGCCGGGCCGATAAACTATGGCTACACCTTC. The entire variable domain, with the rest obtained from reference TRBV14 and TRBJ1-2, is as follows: EAGVTQFPSHSVIEKGQTVTLRCDPISGHDNLYWYRRVMGKEIKFLLHFVKESKQDESGMPNNRFLAERTGGTYSTLKVQPAELEDSGVYFCASSQVAGPINYGYTFGSGTRLTVV.

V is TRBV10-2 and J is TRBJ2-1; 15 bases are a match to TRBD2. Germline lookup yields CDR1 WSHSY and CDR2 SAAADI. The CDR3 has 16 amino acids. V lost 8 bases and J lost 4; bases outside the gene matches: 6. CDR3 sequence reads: CASGTSGGLWYNEQFF. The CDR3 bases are TGCGCCAGCGGGACTAGCGGGGGGTTGTGGTACAATGAGCAGTTCTTC.

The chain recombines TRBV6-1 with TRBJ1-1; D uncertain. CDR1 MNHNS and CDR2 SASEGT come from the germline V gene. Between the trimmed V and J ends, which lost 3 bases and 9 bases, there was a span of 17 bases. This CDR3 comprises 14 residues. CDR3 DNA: TGTGCCAGCAGTGACGATAGACGGGGTACCAAAGCTTTCTTT. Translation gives CASSDDRRGTKAFF.

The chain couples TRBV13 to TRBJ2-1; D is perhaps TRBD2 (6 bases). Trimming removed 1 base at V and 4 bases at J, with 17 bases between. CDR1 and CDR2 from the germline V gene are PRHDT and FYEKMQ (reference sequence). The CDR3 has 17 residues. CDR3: CASSLAGWTEGYNEQFF. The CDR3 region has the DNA TGTGCCAGCAGCTTAGCGGGTTGGACGGAGGGGTACAATGAGCAGTTCTTC.

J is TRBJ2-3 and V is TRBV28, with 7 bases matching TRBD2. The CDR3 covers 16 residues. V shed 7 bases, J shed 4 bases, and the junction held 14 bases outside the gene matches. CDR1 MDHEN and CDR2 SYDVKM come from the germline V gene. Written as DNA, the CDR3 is TGTGCCAGCACCCTCACGGGGGTAGCGGGTGCAGATACGCAGTATTTT. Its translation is CASTLTGVAGADTQYF. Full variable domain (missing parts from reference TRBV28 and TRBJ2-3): DVKVTQSSRYLVKRTGEKVFLECVQDMDHENMFWYRQDPGLGLRLIYFSYDVKMKEKGDIPEGYSVSREKKERFSLILESASTNQTSMYLCASTLTGVAGADTQYFGPGTRLTVL.

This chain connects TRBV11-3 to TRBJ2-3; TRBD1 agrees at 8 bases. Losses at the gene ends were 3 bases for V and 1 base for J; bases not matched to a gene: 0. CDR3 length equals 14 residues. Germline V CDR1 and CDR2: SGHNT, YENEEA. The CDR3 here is CASSLTGGTDTQYF. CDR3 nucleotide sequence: TGTGCCAGCAGCTTGACAGGGGGCACAGATACGCAGTATTTT.

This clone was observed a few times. The CDR3 DNA is TGTGCCGGGGCCCGGGGGGCCACCGGAAACACCATATATTTT. This gives the protein CAGARGATGNTIYF. The chain recombines TRBV7-9 with TRBJ1-3, with D perhaps matching TRBD1 (6 bases). Between the trimmed V and J ends, which lost 11 bases and 4 bases, there was a span of 18 bases. The length of the CDR3 is 14 residues. CDR1 is SEHNR, CDR2 FQNEAQ, per germline (reference sequence).

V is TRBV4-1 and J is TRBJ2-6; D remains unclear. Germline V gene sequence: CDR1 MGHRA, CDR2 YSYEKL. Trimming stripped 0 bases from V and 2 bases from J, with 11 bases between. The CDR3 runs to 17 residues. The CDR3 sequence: CASSQDPTEAGANVLTF. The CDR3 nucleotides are TGCGCCAGCAGCCAAGATCCAACCGAGGCTGGGGCCAACGTCCTGACTTTC.

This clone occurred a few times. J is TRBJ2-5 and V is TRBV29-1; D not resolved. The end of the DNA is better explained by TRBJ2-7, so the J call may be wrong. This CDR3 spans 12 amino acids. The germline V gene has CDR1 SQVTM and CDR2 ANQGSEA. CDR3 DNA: TGCAGCGTTGTCCTGGCAAGCTACGAGCAGTACTTC. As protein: CSVVLASYEQYF.

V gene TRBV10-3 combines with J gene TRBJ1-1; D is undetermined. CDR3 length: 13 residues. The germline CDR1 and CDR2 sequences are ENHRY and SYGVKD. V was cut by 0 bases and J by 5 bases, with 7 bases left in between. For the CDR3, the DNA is TGTGCCATCAGTGAGTCCAGGAATACTGAAGCTTTCTTT. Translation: CAISESRNTEAFF.

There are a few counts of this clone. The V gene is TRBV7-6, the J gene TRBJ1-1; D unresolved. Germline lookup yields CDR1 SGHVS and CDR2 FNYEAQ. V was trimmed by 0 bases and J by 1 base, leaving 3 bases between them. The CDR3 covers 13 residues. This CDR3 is CASSLAGNTEAFF. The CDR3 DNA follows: TGTGCCAGCAGCTTAGCAGGGAACACTGAAGCTTTCTTT.

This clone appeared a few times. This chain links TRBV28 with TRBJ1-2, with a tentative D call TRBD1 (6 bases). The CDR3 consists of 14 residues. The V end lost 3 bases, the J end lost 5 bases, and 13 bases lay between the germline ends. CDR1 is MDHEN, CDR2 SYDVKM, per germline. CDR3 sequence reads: CASSFSRQGYGYTF. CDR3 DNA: TGTGCCAGCAGTTTCTCCAGGCAGGGGTATGGCTACACCTTC.